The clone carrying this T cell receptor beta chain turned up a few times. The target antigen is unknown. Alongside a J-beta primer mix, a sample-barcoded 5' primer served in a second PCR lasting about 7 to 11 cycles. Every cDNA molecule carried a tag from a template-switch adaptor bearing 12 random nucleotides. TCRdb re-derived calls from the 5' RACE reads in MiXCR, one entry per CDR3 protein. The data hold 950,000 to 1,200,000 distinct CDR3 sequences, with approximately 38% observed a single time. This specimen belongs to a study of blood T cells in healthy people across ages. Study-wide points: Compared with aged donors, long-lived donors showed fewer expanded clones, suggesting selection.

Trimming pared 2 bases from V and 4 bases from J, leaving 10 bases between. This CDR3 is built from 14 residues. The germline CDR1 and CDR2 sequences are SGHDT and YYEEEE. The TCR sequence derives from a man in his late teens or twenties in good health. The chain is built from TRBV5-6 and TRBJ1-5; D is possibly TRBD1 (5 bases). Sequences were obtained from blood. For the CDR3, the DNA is TGTGCCAGCAGCTTTCAGGGAGATAATCAGCCCCAGCATTTT. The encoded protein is CASSFQGDNQPQHF. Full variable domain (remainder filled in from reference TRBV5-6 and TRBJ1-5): DAGVTQSPTHLIKTRGQQVTLRCSPKSGHDTVSWYQQALGQGPQFIFQYYEEEERQRGNFPDRFSGHQFPNYSSELNVNALLLGDSALYLCASSFQGDNQPQHFGDGTRLSIL.